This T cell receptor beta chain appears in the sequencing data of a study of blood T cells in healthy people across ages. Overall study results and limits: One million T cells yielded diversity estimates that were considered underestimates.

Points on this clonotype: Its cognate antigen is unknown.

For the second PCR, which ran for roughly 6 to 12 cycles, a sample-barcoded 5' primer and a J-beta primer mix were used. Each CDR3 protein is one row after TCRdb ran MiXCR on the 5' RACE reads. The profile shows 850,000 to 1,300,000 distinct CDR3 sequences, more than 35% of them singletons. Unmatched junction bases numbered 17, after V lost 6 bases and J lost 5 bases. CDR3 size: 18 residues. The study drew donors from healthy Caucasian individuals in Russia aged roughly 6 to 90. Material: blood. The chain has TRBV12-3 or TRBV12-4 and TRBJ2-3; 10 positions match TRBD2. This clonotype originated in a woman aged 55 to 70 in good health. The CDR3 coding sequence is TGTGCCAGCAGCCCAGGGGCAGCGGGAGGGGGGGGTCTAGATACGCAGTATTTT. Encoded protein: CASSPGAAGGGGLDTQYF.